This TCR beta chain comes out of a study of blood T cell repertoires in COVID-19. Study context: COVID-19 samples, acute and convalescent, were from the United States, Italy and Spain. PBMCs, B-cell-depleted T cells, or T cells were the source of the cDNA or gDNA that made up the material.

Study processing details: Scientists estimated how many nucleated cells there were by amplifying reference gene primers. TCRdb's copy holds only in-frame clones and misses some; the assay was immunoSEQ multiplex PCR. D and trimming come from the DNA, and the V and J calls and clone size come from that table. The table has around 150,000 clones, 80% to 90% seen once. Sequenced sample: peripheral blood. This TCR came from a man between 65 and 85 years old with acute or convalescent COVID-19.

The CDR3 sequence: CASSLRQINTGELFF. CDR3 nucleotides: TGTGCCAGCAGCTTACGACAGATTAACACCGGGGAGCTGTTTTTT. The chain links TRBV7-2 to TRBJ2-2, with D possibly matching TRBD1 (5 bases). Trimming shortened V by 2 bases and J by 2 bases, and 9 bases separated the two germline ends. The CDR3 is 15 residues long. Germline V CDR1 and CDR2: SGHTA, FQGNSA.